The T cell receptor beta chain under discussion was sequenced for a study of CD4 T cells in relation to SARS-CoV-2 and coronaviruses. The wider study: ViraFEST: approximately nine-day antigen culture of PBMCs, then TCR beta CDR3 sequencing. Convalescent donors were aged roughly 21 to 75, with median roughly 40 years. Crossreactive spike epitopes shared across donors were mapped to their HLA restriction.

Naive or memory CD4+ cells were cultured 1:1 with T cell-depleted PBMCs plus CEF. Germline CDR1 is SGHRS and CDR2 is YFSETQ. Trimming cost V 0 bases and J 2 bases; bases outside gene matches: 3. This CDR3 is 15 amino acids long. The data were produced by immunoSEQ multiplex PCR, yet TCRdb's version contains in-frame clones alone and is incomplete. There are about 36,000 clones in the sample; about four fifths occur only once, and 5.5% to 7% lies in the top ten. Concerning this clone: The antigen is undetermined.

The sequencing input was naive CD4+ T cells from PBMCs, cultured in vitro. Subset reported: naive CD4+ T cells isolated by negative enrichment. The chain combines TRBV5-1 with TRBJ2-7, with 9 bases identical to TRBD2. This clonotype was sampled from an adult with COVID-19. The CDR3 region has the DNA TGCGCCAGCAGCTTGGCTAGCGGGACACCCTACGAGCAGTACTTC. Its translation is CASSLASGTPYEQYF.